This TCR beta chain was identified in a study of T cell responses to AZD1222 COVID-19 vaccine. This clone was found a few times. Measured with immunoSEQ multiplex PCR; TCRdb has only the in-frame clones, and not every one. The sample has around 35,000 clones; more than 75% are singletons. The CDR3 sequence is 15 residues long. Germline V CDR1 and CDR2: KGHSH, LQKENI. The V and J ends lost 2 bases and 3 bases respectively, with 13 bases between them. The sequencing here drew on peripheral blood, taken 28 days after the second AZD1222 dose. The chain combines TRBV18 with TRBJ1-1; D gene ambiguous. This TCR was sampled from an adult who received the AZD1222 COVID-19 vaccine. The CDR3 DNA is TGTGCCAGCTCACCAAACCTCGGGTTCGACACTGAAGCTTTCTTT. It translates to CASSPNLGFDTEAFF.